The 23 T cell receptor beta chains listed next were all sequenced from one sample in a study of blood T cell repertoires in COVID-19. The data were produced by immunoSEQ multiplex PCR, yet TCRdb's version contains in-frame clones alone and is incomplete. The data hold some 17,000 clones, with around 90% observed a single time. Sequencing was performed on peripheral blood. The receptors were sampled from a man aged 55 to 70 with active COVID-19.

The V gene is TRBV29-1, the J gene TRBJ1-1; 8 nucleotides match TRBD1. Germline lookup yields CDR1 SQVTM and CDR2 ANQGSEA. This CDR3 is 14 amino acids long. The junction had 10 bases not matched to a gene; V was cut back by 4 bases and J by 6 bases. CDR3 bases: TGCAGCGTTGGGTCTTTCAGGGGGCAGCCTGAAGCTTTCTTT. Its translation: CSVGSFRGQPEAFF.

The chain employs TRBV13 and TRBJ2-1; possibly TRBD1 for D (6 bases). Germline CDR1 PRHDT, CDR2 FYEKMQ (reference sequence). This CDR3 has 13 residues. The V end was cut by 10 bases, the J end by 5 bases, with 15 bases between. CDR3 nucleotides: TGTGCCACCCGAGGGCAGGGGAACAATGAGCAGTTCTTC. This translates into CATRGQGNNEQFF.

The chain joins TRBV4-2 to TRBJ1-2; the D is unclear. Trimming took off 4 bases at V and 8 bases at J, with 8 bases between the two ends. This CDR3 contains 11 residues. The V gene's germline CDR1 is LGHNA and CDR2 YNFKEQ. DNA of the CDR3: TGTGCCAGCAGCCGCGAACGGGGCTACACCTTC. Translating it yields CASSRERGYTF.

The gene calls are TRBV7-9 and TRBJ1-5; possibly TRBD1 for D (5 bases). Between the trimmed V and J ends, which lost 1 base and 5 bases, there was a span of 12 bases. This CDR3 comprises 15 residues. Germline V gene data show CDR1 as SEHNR and CDR2 as FQNEAQ (reference sequence). The CDR3, as DNA: TGTGCCAGCAGCTTAGGGCAGGGTTACGATCAGCCCCAGCATTTT. Its protein is CASSLGQGYDQPQHF.

The rearrangement uses TRBV3-1 (or the pseudogene TRBV3-2) and TRBJ1-6; D is uncertain. V was shortened by 2 bases and J by 7 bases, with 6 bases between the two germline ends. CDR1 LGHDT and CDR2 YNNKEL come from the germline V gene (reference sequence). This CDR3 contains 13 residues. Here the CDR3 reads CASSQLENSPLHF. CDR3 nucleotide sequence: TGTGCCAGCAGCCAACTAGAGAATTCACCCCTCCACTTT.

The chain couples TRBV11-2 to TRBJ2-5, with TRBD2 matching over 12 bases. The germline V gene encodes CDR1 SGHAT and CDR2 FQNNGV. V shed 0 bases, J shed 4 bases, and the junction held 3 bases outside the gene matches. CDR3 size: 16 residues. In nucleotides, the CDR3 is TGTGCCAGCAGCTTAGACAGGACTAGCGGGGCAGAGACCCAGTACTTC. Encoded protein: CASSLDRTSGAETQYF.

V is TRBV7-3 and J is TRBJ2-2, with 8 bases matching TRBD2. V shed 5 bases and J 4 bases; nucleotides not matched to a gene: 3. Germline assignment: CDR1 SGHTA and CDR2 FQGTGA. The CDR3 is made up of 14 amino acids. The DNA of the CDR3 is TGTGCCAGCAGCCCCGGGGGGGGCACCGGGGAGCTGTTTTTT. This codes for CASSPGGGTGELFF.

The CDR3 DNA sequence: TGTGCCAGTAGTACGACAGGGGTGAACACTGAAGCTTTCTTT. As protein: CASSTTGVNTEAFF. V is TRBV19 and J is TRBJ1-1, with TRBD1 matching over 8 bases. Germline loops: CDR1 LNHDA, CDR2 SQIVND (reference sequence). The CDR3 contains 14 residues. Trimming at V came to 4 bases and at J to 0 bases, leaving 1 base not matched to a gene.

The chain uses TRBV2 and TRBJ1-2; TRBD1 might be the D (5 bases). Deletions cut 11 bases from V and 7 bases from J, with 17 bases between. Germline CDR1 and CDR2: SNHLY and FYNNEI. The CDR3 is 12 residues long. CDR3 bases: TGTGCCTCCTCCTTTCGGGGGGGTGGCTACACCTTC. It specifies CASSFRGGGYTF.

This clone was observed once. CDR3 in amino acids: CASSSPPQDPREQYV. The CDR3 DNA reads as TGCGCCAGCAGCTCTCCCCCACAGGACCCGAGGGAGCAGTACGTC. This sequence joins TRBV5-1 and TRBJ2-7, with a tentative D call TRBD1 (5 bases). This CDR3 is 15 amino acids long. Germline CDR1 reads SGHRS; CDR2 reads YFSETQ. V was shortened by 3 bases and J by 7 bases, with 20 bases between the two germline ends.

The rearrangement joins TRBV10-3 to TRBJ1-3, with 7 bases fitting TRBD1. CDR1 and CDR2 from the germline V gene are ENHRY and SYGVKD. The CDR3 has 15 amino acids. V shed 2 bases and J 3 bases; nucleotides not matched to a gene: 4. In DNA, the CDR3 is TGTGCCATCAGTGAGGACAGGGTTGGTGGAAACACCATATATTTT. As protein: CAISEDRVGGNTIYF.

This chain connects TRBV5-1 to TRBJ2-3; 8 bases match TRBD2. The CDR3 runs to 15 residues. Germline CDR1 is SGHRS and CDR2 is YFSETQ. The V segment lost 3 bases and the J segment 3 bases; nucleotides outside the gene matches: 6. CDR3 bases: TGCGCCAGCAGCTCACTAGCGGCATATACAGATACGCAGTATTTT. Protein: CASSSLAAYTDTQYF.

CDR3 protein: CASRGSGVSYYEQYF. As DNA, the CDR3 is TGTGCCAGCAGGGGGTCGGGGGTCTCCTACTACGAGCAGTACTTC. This rearrangement joins TRBV2 to TRBJ2-7; tentative D call: TRBD2 (6 bases). The ends were cut back, 6 bases at V and 3 bases at J, with 18 bases in the middle. Germline CDR1 SNHLY, CDR2 FYNNEI. This CDR3 contains 15 residues.

The chain couples TRBV3-1 (or the pseudogene TRBV3-2) to TRBJ2-2; D may be TRBD1 (5 bases). The germline CDR1 and CDR2 sequences are LGHDT and YNNKEL (reference sequence). Trimming removed 0 bases at V and 1 base at J, with 9 bases between. This CDR3 comprises 16 residues. The CDR3 coding sequence is TGTGCCAGCAGCCAAGAGCGGACACGGAACACCGGGGAGCTGTTTTTT. Translated: CASSQERTRNTGELFF.

This chain joins TRBV5-5 and TRBJ1-1; the D is unclear. With 1 base removed from V and 0 bases from J, the gap between germline ends came to 4 bases. Germline CDR1 is SGHKS and CDR2 is YYEKEE (reference sequence). The CDR3 totals 13 residues. This CDR3 is CASSLSMNTEAFF. In nucleotides, the CDR3 is TGTGCCAGCAGCTTGTCCATGAACACTGAAGCTTTCTTT.

The chain employs TRBV4-1 and TRBJ2-7; 7 bases are a match to TRBD1. The J segment lost 4 bases and the V segment lost 4 bases, leaving 4 bases of the junction unmatched. The CDR3 spans 13 residues. Per the germline V gene, CDR1 is MGHRA and CDR2 is YSYEKL. This chain's CDR3 is CASSREQGYEQYV. As DNA, the CDR3 is TGCGCCAGCAGCCGGGAACAGGGGTACGAGCAGTACGTC.

This clone appeared a single time. The chain employs TRBV3-1 (or the pseudogene TRBV3-2) and TRBJ2-1, with D maybe TRBD2 (6 bases). The CDR3 consists of 15 residues. Per germline, CDR1 LGHDT and CDR2 YNNKEL (reference sequence). V dropped 0 bases and J dropped 1 base, with 7 bases sitting between them. The CDR3 bases are TGTGCCAGCAGCCAAGACGGGAGATCCTACAATGAGCAGTTCTTC. Protein product: CASSQDGRSYNEQFF.

The chain links TRBV5-1 to TRBJ1-3; the match to TRBD1 covers 11 bases. V gave up 3 bases and J gave up 3 bases; unmatched junction bases: 5. The CDR3 is made up of 16 amino acids. Germline assignment: CDR1 SGHRS and CDR2 YFSETQ. The CDR3 bases are TGCGCCAGCAGCTCCGGGACAGGGGGAAGTGGAAACACCATATATTTT. Translation: CASSSGTGGSGNTIYF.

The rearrangement links TRBV5-4 to TRBJ1-2; D might be TRBD1 (5 bases). This CDR3 is built from 15 residues. The germline V gene encodes CDR1 SGHNT and CDR2 YYREEE (reference sequence). V was clipped by 4 bases and J by 8 bases, with 21 bases between them. For the CDR3, the DNA is TGTGCCAGCAGCATACCAACCGGGGGAAGGGGCGGCTACACCTTC. Amino acid sequence: CASSIPTGGRGGYTF.

The chain is built from TRBV12-3 or TRBV12-4 and TRBJ2-5; tentatively, D is TRBD2 (6 bases). The CDR3 totals 13 residues. The V end lost 3 bases, the J end lost 4 bases, and 9 bases lay between the germline ends. CDR3 in DNA: TGTGCCAGCAGTTTCGGGGGAGGAGAGACCCAGTACTTC. Amino acids: CASSFGGGETQYF.

The chain couples TRBV7-8 to TRBJ1-4; a weak D match, TRBD1 (6 bases). CDR3 length: 18 amino acids. Trimming stripped 2 bases from V and 0 bases from J, with 16 bases between. Germline values: CDR1 SGHVS, CDR2 FQNEAQ. The CDR3 DNA reads TGTGCCAGCAGCTTATGGAGGCAGGGGATAGCAACTAATGAAAAACTGTTTTTT. Protein sequence: CASSLWRQGIATNEKLFF.

This chain connects TRBV5-4 to TRBJ1-2, with unresolved D. Deletions cut 0 bases from V and 3 bases from J, with 15 bases between. The CDR3 is 16 amino acids. Germline CDR1 reads SGHNT; CDR2 reads YYREEE (reference sequence). CDR3 amino acids: CASSLGGRLQDYGYTF. CDR3 bases: TGTGCCAGCAGCTTGGGTGGCCGACTGCAAGACTATGGCTACACCTTC.

The chain links TRBV25-1 to TRBJ2-7; unclear D gene. Trimming pared 8 bases from V and 0 bases from J, leaving 11 bases between. In germline, CDR1 is MGHDK, CDR2 SYGVNS. There are 13 residues in the CDR3. CDR3 region: CASATESSYEQYF. Here the CDR3 DNA reads TGTGCCAGCGCTACGGAGAGCTCCTACGAGCAGTACTTC.